The next 32 T cell receptor beta chains were all read from a single sample in a study of regulatory T cells in long-lasting Graves disease. Time point meaning: persistent/refractory GD, antithyroid drugs over 5 years with positive TRAb. After RNA was extracted from PBMCs, the TCR library was made from it. HTBI primers from iRepertoire and Arm-PCR of CDR3 regions yielded the TCR beta libraries. TCRdb re-called the multiplex PCR reads with MiXCR, one entry per CDR3 protein. The repertoire consists of about 430,000 distinct CDR3 sequences, with around 20% occurring once and the leading ten covering about 13%. The starting material was peripheral blood mononuclear cells (PBMCs), obtained when the disease was refractory, from a patient treated with antithyroid drugs. The receptors come from a female donor with Graves disease.

This clonotype was picked up a small number of times. The chain has TRBV5-5 and TRBJ2-7, with D perhaps TRBD1 (5 bases). This CDR3 is built from 14 residues. V was clipped by 1 base and J by 5 bases, with 13 bases between them. Per the germline V gene, CDR1 is SGHKS and CDR2 is YYEKEE (reference sequence). The CDR3 DNA is TGTGCCAGCAGCTTGTTCCCCAGGGCCGACGAGCAGTACTTC. This codes for CASSLFPRADEQYF.

This clonotype appeared many times. The genes are TRBV7-8 and TRBJ2-7; D is ambiguous. Germline assignment: CDR1 SGHVS and CDR2 FQNEAQ. The CDR3 covers 12 residues. The V gene lost 1 base and the J gene lost 2 bases, with 3 bases spanning the gap. The CDR3 DNA reads as TGTGCCAGCAGCTTAGAGGCCTACGAGCAGTACTTC. Residues: CASSLEAYEQYF.

This clonotype has ten or more counts. The chain is built from TRBV20-1 and TRBJ1-4; possibly TRBD1 for D (5 bases). Germline values: CDR1 DFQATT, CDR2 SNEGSKA (reference sequence). CDR3 size: 15 residues. Trimming removed 0 bases at V and 8 bases at J, with 16 bases between. The CDR3 DNA reads as TGCAGTGCTAGAGATCCCTCAGGGTCTAGCGAAAAACTGTTTTTT. Protein product: CSARDPSGSSEKLFF.

As regards this clonotype: Because the CDR3 is missing its conserved closing phenylalanine or tryptophan, this is likely a read error. The chain employs TRBV3-1 and TRBJ2-3; D call uncertain. Trimming shortened V by 0 bases and J by 2 bases, and 6 bases separated the two germline ends. Germline values: CDR1 LGHDT, CDR2 YNNKEL (reference sequence). The CDR3 has 14 residues. The CDR3 nucleotides read TGTGCCAGCAGCCAAGAGGCAGACACAGATACGCAGTATCTT. It is translated as CASSQEADTDTQYL.

Regarding this clonotype: A much larger clone sits a single nucleotide away, making a read error possible. The chain is built from TRBV15 and TRBJ2-5; weak D call: TRBD2 (6 bases). CDR1 and CDR2 (germline): LNHNV, YYDKDF (reference sequence). This CDR3 is built from 15 residues. The CDR3, as DNA: TGTGCCACCAGCAGAGACGCGACTAGGCAAGAGACCCAGCACTTC. Amino acids: CATSRDATRQETQHF.

This clonotype was picked up a small number of times. The chain links TRBV7-9 to TRBJ2-3; 12 nucleotides line up with TRBD2. Germline V gene data show CDR1 as SEHNR and CDR2 as FQNEAQ (reference sequence). This CDR3 is built from 17 residues. V lost 2 bases to trimming and J lost 4 bases; unmatched junction nucleotides: 7. In DNA, the CDR3 is TGTGCCAGCAGCTTAAGGAGGACTAGCGGGACCTCAGATACGCAGTATTTT. The encoded protein is CASSLRRTSGTSDTQYF.

This clonotype was picked up many times. The chain couples TRBV20-1 to TRBJ2-2; TRBD2 aligns across 9 bases. The V gene end was trimmed by 3 bases and the J gene end by 7 bases; junction bases not matched to a gene: 9. CDR1 DFQATT and CDR2 SNEGSKA come from the germline V gene (reference sequence). The CDR3 length is 15 residues. CDR3 amino acids: CSARNRGLASGELFF. CDR3 DNA: TGCAGTGCTAGGAACCGAGGACTAGCGAGCGGGGAGCTGTTTTTT.

This clonotype was recorded a few times. The genes are TRBV5-1 and TRBJ2-5; 7 nucleotides line up with TRBD1. V lost 7 bases and J lost 5; bases outside the gene matches: 14. CDR3 length: 15 amino acids. Germline CDR1 is SGHRS and CDR2 is YFSETQ. The CDR3 region has the DNA TGCGCCAGCGGCTGGGGGACAGCCCAAGGGGAGACCCAGTACTTC. It codes for CASGWGTAQGETQYF.

This chain joins TRBV20-1 and TRBJ2-5; 8 bases line up with TRBD2. Per the germline V gene, CDR1 is DFQATT and CDR2 is SNEGSKA (reference sequence). J gave up 5 bases and V 5 bases, and 7 bases lay outside the gene matches. The CDR3 extends over 13 amino acids. The DNA for the CDR3 is TGCAGTGCTCTCGGAGCTAGCGGGGAGACCCAGTACTTC. Amino acids: CSALGASGETQYF.

Ten or more counts support this clonotype. V usage is TRBV6-5 and J usage is TRBJ1-5; TRBD1 is a possible D gene (6 bases). The CDR3 sequence is 15 residues long. V lost 0 bases to trimming and J lost 2 bases, with 8 bases between them. From germline, CDR1 is MNHEY and CDR2 SVGAGI. The CDR3, as DNA: TGTGCCAGCAGTTACTCCAGGGGCGGCAATCAGCCCCAGCATTTT. Its protein is CASSYSRGGNQPQHF.

The table lists this clonotype with many counts. The chain joins TRBV2 to TRBJ2-7, with D uncertain. V gave up 8 bases and J gave up 2 bases, with 13 bases separating them. This CDR3 has 13 amino acids. CDR1 and CDR2 (germline): SNHLY, FYNNEI. CDR3 in DNA: TGTGCCAGCGACGGTGGGCCAACCTACGAGCAGTACTTC. Residues: CASDGGPTYEQYF.

This chain connects TRBV24-1 to TRBJ2-5; D ambiguous. The V end lost 4 bases, the J end lost 3 bases, and 11 bases lay between the germline ends. The CDR3 extends over 14 amino acids. Germline CDR1 KGHDR, CDR2 SFDVKD. The CDR3 protein is CATSEGRSKETQYF. The CDR3 DNA reads TGTGCCACCAGTGAGGGCAGGTCGAAAGAGACCCAGTACTTC.

The chain uses TRBV7-9 and TRBJ1-2; 7 nucleotides align to TRBD1. The CDR3 consists of 15 residues. Germline CDR1 is SEHNR and CDR2 is FQNEAQ (reference sequence). After removal of 9 bases from V and 4 bases from J, the junction contained 14 bases not matched to a gene. CDR3 loop: CASRDRDPDPYGYTF. CDR3 DNA sequence: TGTGCCAGTCGTGACAGGGATCCTGACCCCTATGGCTACACCTTC.

Concerning this clonotype: One end of the junction does not line up with germline, which may come from a read error. This chain uses TRBV7-2 with TRBJ2-7; weak D call: TRBD2 (6 bases). The CDR3 runs to 16 residues. Germline lookup yields CDR1 SGHTA and CDR2 FQGNSA. This CDR3 reads CASSLGHSGASYEQCF. CDR3 sequence (DNA): TGTGCCAGCAGCTTAGGACATTCGGGAGCATCTTACGAGCAGTGCTTC.

To note about this clonotype: A read error may be the cause here, since a much bigger clone is one base away. CDR3 in DNA: TGTGCCAGCAGTGATGTGCAACCCGGGACGGCACAGTACTTC. This gives the protein CASSDVQPGTAQYF. V usage is TRBV2 and J usage is TRBJ2-5; tentatively, D is TRBD1 or TRBD2 (5 bases each). Deletions cut 3 bases from V and 11 bases from J, with 19 bases between. Germline V CDR1 and CDR2: SNHLY, FYNNEI. CDR3 length: 14 amino acids.

This clonotype was detected many times. The rearrangement links TRBV10-2 to TRBJ1-1, with D unclear. Trimming left V 0 bases short and J 5 bases short, with 7 bases between. The CDR3 runs to 13 residues. The V gene's germline CDR1 is WSHSY and CDR2 SAAADI. CDR3 region: CASSESGRTEAFF. The DNA for the CDR3 is TGCGCCAGCAGTGAGTCAGGGAGGACTGAAGCTTTCTTT.

At least ten counts were recorded for this clonotype. As DNA, the CDR3 is TGTGCCAGCAGTCCAAAACAGGGAGCGGCCGGGGAGCTGTTTTTT. It is translated as CASSPKQGAAGELFF. V usage is TRBV28 and J usage is TRBJ2-2; a weak D match, TRBD1 (6 bases). Germline CDR1 is MDHEN and CDR2 is SYDVKM. The germline V and J ends were trimmed by 5 bases and 6 bases, with 16 bases remaining between them. The CDR3 extends over 15 amino acids. Full variable domain (rest looked up from reference TRBV28 and TRBJ2-2): DVKVTQSSRYLVKRTGEKVFLECVQDMDHENMFWYRQDPGLGLRLIYFSYDVKMKEKGDIPEGYSVSREKKERFSLILESASTNQTSMYLCASSPKQGAAGELFFGEGSRLTVL.

This clonotype was counted only a few times. The chain has TRBV19 and TRBJ2-7; no clear D gene. Trimming removed 7 bases from V and 1 base from J, with 14 bases in between. Germline V gene lookup returns CDR1 LNHDA and CDR2 SQIVND (reference sequence). This CDR3 has 14 residues. This CDR3 reads CASTRAFGSYEQYF. In DNA, the CDR3 is TGTGCCAGTACTAGAGCCTTCGGGTCCTACGAGCAGTACTTC.

This clonotype showed up many times. The chain couples TRBV28 to TRBJ2-7, with 14 bases aligning to TRBD2. CDR1 and CDR2 (germline): MDHEN, SYDVKM. J gave up 6 bases and V 5 bases, and 6 bases lay outside the gene matches. The length of the CDR3 is 15 residues. This CDR3 is CASSAGTSGSPEQYF. CDR3 sequence (DNA): TGTGCCAGCAGTGCGGGGACTAGCGGGAGCCCCGAGCAGTACTTC.

This clonotype was recorded many times. The chain carries TRBV27 and TRBJ1-1; TRBD1 might be the D (5 bases). The CDR3 loop spans 16 amino acids. V lost 10 bases and J lost 3, with 24 bases in between. Germline CDR1 and CDR2: MNHEY and SMNVEV (reference sequence). This chain's CDR3 is CATNNPGLTVDTEAFF. CDR3 in DNA: TGTGCCACTAACAATCCGGGGCTCACCGTCGACACTGAAGCTTTCTTT.

The chain links TRBV7-3 to TRBJ2-6, with D perhaps matching TRBD1 (6 bases). The CDR3 extends over 19 amino acids. CDR1 and CDR2 (germline): SGHTA, FQGTGA. The V gene lost 0 bases and the J gene lost 0 bases, with 15 bases spanning the gap. In DNA form, the CDR3 reads TGTGCCAGCAGCTTAACGGGGGCAGGGTCCCTCTCTGGGGCCAACGTCCTGACTTTC. This codes for CASSLTGAGSLSGANVLTF.

This clonotype was picked up a small number of times. This chain joins TRBV18 and TRBJ1-2; 8 nucleotides align to TRBD1. The CDR3 sequence is 16 residues long. CDR1 and CDR2 from the germline V gene are KGHSH and LQKENI. V gave up 5 bases and J gave up 4 bases; unmatched junction bases: 12. CDR3 sequence: CASSTDSGTGPYGYTF. For the CDR3, the DNA is TGTGCCAGCTCAACCGACTCCGGGACAGGCCCCTATGGCTACACCTTC.

In this sample, this clonotype turned up many times. The chain carries TRBV20-1 and TRBJ2-5; the D is unclear. Trimming took off 0 bases at V and 5 bases at J, with 7 bases between the two ends. The CDR3 length is 12 residues. The germline gives CDR1 DFQATT, CDR2 SNEGSKA (reference sequence). DNA of the CDR3: TGCAGTGCTAGAGATCACCTGGAGACCCAGTACTTC. It specifies CSARDHLETQYF.

This clonotype was recorded at least ten times. The V and J genes are TRBV3-1 and TRBJ1-4; D may be TRBD1 (5 bases). The CDR3 is 13 amino acids. Germline V gene data show CDR1 as LGHDT and CDR2 as YNNKEL (reference sequence). V was shortened by 5 bases and J by 6 bases, with 10 bases between the two germline ends. The CDR3 spells CASSGGIDEKLFF. The CDR3 DNA reads as TGTGCCAGCAGCGGGGGGATTGATGAAAAACTGTTTTTT. The whole variable domain, remainder taken from reference TRBV3-1 and TRBJ1-4, is DTAVSQTPKYLVTQMGNDKSIKCEQNLGHDTMYWYKQDSKKFLKIMFSYNNKELIINETVPNRFSPKSPDKAHLNLHINSLELGDSAVYFCASSGGIDEKLFFGSGTQLSVL.

In this sample, this clonotype turned up a few times. The rearrangement joins TRBV3-1 to TRBJ2-5; TRBD2 might be the D (5 bases). Germline V gives CDR1 LGHDT, CDR2 YNNKEL (reference sequence). Trimming stripped 1 base from V and 5 bases from J, with 14 bases between. The CDR3 covers 15 residues. In nucleotides, the CDR3 is TGTGCCAGCAGCCAAGGGACTCCAATTGGGGAGACCCAGTACTTC. This sequence encodes CASSQGTPIGETQYF.

The table lists this clonotype with many counts. The chain has TRBV30 and TRBJ2-4; D not resolved. This CDR3 has 13 amino acids. V lost 1 base, J lost 3 bases, and 7 bases lay in between. In germline, CDR1 is GTSNPN, CDR2 SVGIG (reference sequence). The CDR3 sequence: CAWSEDGKNIQYF. CDR3 nucleotide sequence: TGTGCCTGGAGTGAGGACGGCAAAAACATTCAGTACTTC. Full variable domain (remainder filled in from reference TRBV30 and TRBJ2-4): SQTIHQWPATLVQPVGSPLSLECTVEGTSNPNLYWYRQAAGRGLQLLFYSVGIGQISSEVPQNLSASRPQDRQFILSSKKLLLSDSGFYLCAWSEDGKNIQYFGAGTRLSVL.

Sample share makes this clonotype medium-sized. The rearrangement uses TRBV10-3 and TRBJ1-2; TRBD1 matches 11 bases. The CDR3 is 16 amino acids. The germline gives CDR1 ENHRY, CDR2 SYGVKD. V was clipped by 10 bases and J by 2 bases; unmatched bases: 12. The DNA of the CDR3 is TGTGCCAGCACAAGGGGGACAGGGGGACGCAACTATGGCTACACCTTC. This sequence encodes CASTRGTGGRNYGYTF.

This clonotype was seen repeatedly, ten times or more. CDR3 DNA: TGTGCCAGCAGTTTTGGGGGCCCCTACTATGGCTACACCTTC. Translated, it gives CASSFGGPYYGYTF. This chain uses TRBV28 with TRBJ1-2, with a tentative D call TRBD1 (6 bases). Germline values: CDR1 MDHEN, CDR2 SYDVKM. V gave up 3 bases and J gave up 3 bases, with 11 bases separating them. The CDR3 has 14 residues.

This clonotype was recorded at least ten times. CDR3 sequence reads: CASSLEGKVPNSPLHF. CDR3 bases: TGTGCCAGCAGCTTAGAGGGAAAGGTCCCTAATTCACCCCTCCACTTT. The rearrangement links TRBV11-2 to TRBJ1-6, with D unclear. CDR3 length: 16 amino acids. V lost 0 bases and J 6 bases, leaving 12 bases between the germline ends. Germline V gene sequence: CDR1 SGHAT, CDR2 FQNNGV.

This clonotype was recorded many times. The chain links TRBV7-9 to TRBJ1-2; D is undetermined. CDR3 size: 12 residues. Trimming shortened V by 5 bases and J by 2 bases, and 6 bases separated the two germline ends. CDR1 is SEHNR and CDR2 is FQNEAQ in the germline V gene (reference sequence). The CDR3 DNA reads TGTGCCAGCAGCCCTGAAAACTATGGCTACACCTTC. Protein sequence: CASSPENYGYTF.

This clonotype was detected ten times or more. This chain joins TRBV28 and TRBJ1-5; a possible D gene is TRBD1 (5 bases). V was trimmed by 2 bases and J by 3 bases, leaving 11 bases between them. The CDR3 consists of 15 residues. The germline gives CDR1 MDHEN, CDR2 SYDVKM. The CDR3: CASSLLTGDNQPQHF. The CDR3 DNA reads as TGTGCCAGCAGTTTACTAACAGGCGACAATCAGCCCCAGCATTTT.

This clonotype has at least ten counts. V and J are TRBV2 and TRBJ2-7, with no clear D. The CDR3 spans 11 residues. V lost 7 bases and J 0 bases, leaving 4 bases between the germline ends. From germline, CDR1 is SNHLY and CDR2 FYNNEI. CDR3 DNA: TGTGCCAGCACTGACTCCTACGAGCAGTACTTC. Protein sequence: CASTDSYEQYF. The full variable domain, with the rest looked up from reference TRBV2 and TRBJ2-7, is EPEVTQTPSHQVTQMGQEVILRCVPISNHLYFYWYRQILGQKVEFLVSFYNNEISEKSEIFDDQFSVERPDGSNFTLKIRSTKLEDSAMYFCASTDSYEQYFGPGTRLTVT.